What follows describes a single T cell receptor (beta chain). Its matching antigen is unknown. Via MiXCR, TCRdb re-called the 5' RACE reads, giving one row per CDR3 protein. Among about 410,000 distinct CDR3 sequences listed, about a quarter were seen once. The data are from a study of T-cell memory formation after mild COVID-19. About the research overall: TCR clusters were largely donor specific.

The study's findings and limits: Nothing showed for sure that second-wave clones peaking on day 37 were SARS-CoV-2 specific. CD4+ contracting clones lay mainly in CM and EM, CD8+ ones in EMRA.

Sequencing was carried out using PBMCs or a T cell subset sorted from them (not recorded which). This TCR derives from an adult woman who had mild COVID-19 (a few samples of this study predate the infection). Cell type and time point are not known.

CDR3 nucleotides: TGTGCCAGCAGCGCTCCCGGACTAGCGGGTACGGGGACCCAGTACTTC. Translating gives CASSAPGLAGTGTQYF. The rearrangement uses TRBV3-1 and TRBJ2-5, with 11 nucleotides matching TRBD2. The CDR3 contains 16 residues. CDR1 is LGHDT, CDR2 YNNKEL, per germline (reference sequence). With V trimmed by 5 bases and J by 7 bases, 12 bases remained unmatched.